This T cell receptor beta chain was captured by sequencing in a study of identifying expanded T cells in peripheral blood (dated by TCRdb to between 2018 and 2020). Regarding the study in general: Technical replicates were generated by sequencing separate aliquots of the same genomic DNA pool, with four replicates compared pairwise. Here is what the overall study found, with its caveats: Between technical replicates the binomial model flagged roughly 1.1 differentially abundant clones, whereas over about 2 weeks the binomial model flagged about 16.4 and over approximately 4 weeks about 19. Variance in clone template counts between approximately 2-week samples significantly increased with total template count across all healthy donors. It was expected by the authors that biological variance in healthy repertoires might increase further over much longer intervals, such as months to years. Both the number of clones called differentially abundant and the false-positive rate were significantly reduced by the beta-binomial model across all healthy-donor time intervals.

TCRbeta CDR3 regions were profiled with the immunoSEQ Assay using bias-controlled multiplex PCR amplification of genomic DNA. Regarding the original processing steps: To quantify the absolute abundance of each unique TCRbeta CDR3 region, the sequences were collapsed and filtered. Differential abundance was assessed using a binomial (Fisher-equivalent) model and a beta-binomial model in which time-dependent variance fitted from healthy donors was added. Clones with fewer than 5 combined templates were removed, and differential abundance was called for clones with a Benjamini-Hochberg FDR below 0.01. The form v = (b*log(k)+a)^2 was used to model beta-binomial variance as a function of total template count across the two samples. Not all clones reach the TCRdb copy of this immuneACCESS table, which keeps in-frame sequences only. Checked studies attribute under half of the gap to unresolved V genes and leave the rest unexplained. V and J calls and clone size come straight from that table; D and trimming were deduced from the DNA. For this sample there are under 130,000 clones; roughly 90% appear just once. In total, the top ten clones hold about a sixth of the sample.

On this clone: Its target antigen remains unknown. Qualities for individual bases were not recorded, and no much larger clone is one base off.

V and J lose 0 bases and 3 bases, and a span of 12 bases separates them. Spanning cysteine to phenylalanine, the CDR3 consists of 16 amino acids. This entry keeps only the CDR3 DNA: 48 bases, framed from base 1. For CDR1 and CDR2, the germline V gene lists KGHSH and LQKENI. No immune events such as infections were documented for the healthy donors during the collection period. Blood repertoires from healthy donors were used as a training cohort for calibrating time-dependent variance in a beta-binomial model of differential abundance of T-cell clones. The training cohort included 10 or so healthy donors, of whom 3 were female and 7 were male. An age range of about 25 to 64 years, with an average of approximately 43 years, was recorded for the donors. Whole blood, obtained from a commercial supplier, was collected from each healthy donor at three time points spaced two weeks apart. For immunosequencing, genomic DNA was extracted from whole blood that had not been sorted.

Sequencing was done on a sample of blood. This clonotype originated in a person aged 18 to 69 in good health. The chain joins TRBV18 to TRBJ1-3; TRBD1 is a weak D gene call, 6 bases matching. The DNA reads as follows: TGTGCCAGCTCACCACCGACCAGGGGTGGTGGAAACACCATATATTTT. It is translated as CASSPPTRGGGNTIYF.